This T cell receptor beta chain was profiled in a study of T cells in Graves' hyperthyroidism and ophthalmopathy. Amplification targeted TCR beta CDR3 regions from RNA transcripts. The study used the HTBI primer set for a first-round RT-PCR of the TCR CDR3. TCRdb processed the multiplex PCR reads anew with MiXCR; each CDR3 protein has one entry. The table lists more than 350,000 distinct CDR3 sequences, roughly 15% of them singletons. This clonotype was seen more than once but under ten times. The sequence came from a woman in her fifties or sixties with Graves' ophthalmopathy. The sequenced sample was blood.

The CDR3 bases are TGTGCCAGCAGTCGCACGGACACCGGGGAGCTGTTTTTT. Residues: CASSRTDTGELFF. The chain has TRBV28 and TRBJ2-2; D gene uncertain. The CDR3 sequence is 13 residues long. Per germline, CDR1 MDHEN and CDR2 SYDVKM. Trimming shortened V by 5 bases and J by 3 bases, and 7 bases separated the two germline ends.